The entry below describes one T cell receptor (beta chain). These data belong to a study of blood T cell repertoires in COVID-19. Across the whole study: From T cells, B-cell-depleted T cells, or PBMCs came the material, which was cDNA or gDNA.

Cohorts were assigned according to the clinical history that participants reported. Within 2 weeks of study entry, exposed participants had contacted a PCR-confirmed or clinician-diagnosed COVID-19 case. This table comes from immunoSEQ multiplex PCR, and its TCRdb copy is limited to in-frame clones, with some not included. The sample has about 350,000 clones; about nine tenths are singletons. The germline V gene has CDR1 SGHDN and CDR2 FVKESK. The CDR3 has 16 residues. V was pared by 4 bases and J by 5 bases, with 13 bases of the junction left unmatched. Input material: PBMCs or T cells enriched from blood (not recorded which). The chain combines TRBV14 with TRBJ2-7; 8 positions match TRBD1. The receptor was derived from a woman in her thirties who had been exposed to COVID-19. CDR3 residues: CASSPPDRVRGHEQYF. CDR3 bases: TGTGCCAGCAGCCCCCCGGACAGGGTCCGAGGTCACGAGCAGTACTTC. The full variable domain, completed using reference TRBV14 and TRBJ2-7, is EAGVTQFPSHSVIEKGQTVTLRCDPISGHDNLYWYRRVMGKEIKFLLHFVKESKQDESGMPNNRFLAERTGGTYSTLKVQPAELEDSGVYFCASSPPDRVRGHEQYFGPGTRLTVT.